This T cell receptor (beta chain) appears in the sequencing data of a study of blood T cells in healthy people across ages. A second about 6 to 12 cycle PCR used barcoded and J-beta primers. Using its own MiXCR run on the 5' RACE reads, TCRdb lists one record per CDR3 protein. The table includes 1.8 million or so distinct CDR3 sequences, about 39% detected once. The receptor's source is a human donor in good health. Sample: blood.

The CDR3 protein is CASSPSLAGSVAQYF. The CDR3 region has the DNA TGTGCCAGCAGCCCCAGCCTAGCGGGATCCGTGGCCCAGTACTTC. The rearrangement links TRBV7-8 to TRBJ2-5; 9 positions agree with TRBD2. CDR1 and CDR2 (germline): SGHVS, FQNEAQ. The CDR3 has 15 amino acids. The V and J ends lost 5 bases and 9 bases, in that order; junction bases with no gene match: 13.